The clone carrying this T cell receptor beta chain was seen at least ten times. Sample time point: sample taken at primary tumor resection. Sequencing of whole RNA from tumor, nontumor lung or frozen PBMC involved no sorting. This specimen comes from a study of spatial heterogeneity in lung cancer. TCRdb ran MiXCR on the 5' RACE reads and lists one entry per CDR3 protein. The sample yields tens of thousands of distinct CDR3 sequences, less than 15% seen once. This CDR3 contains 14 residues. Germline assignment: CDR1 ENHRY and CDR2 SYGVKD. Trimming left V 5 bases short and J 3 bases short, with 13 bases between.

The receptor was isolated from a male donor with early-stage non-small cell lung cancer. Sequencing used PBMCs, obtained at surgery. V gene TRBV10-3 combines with J gene TRBJ1-1, with TRBD1 as a possible D gene (5 bases). The CDR3: CAISRTSLDTEAFF. CDR3 sequence (DNA): TGTGCCATCAGTCGGACATCCCTGGACACTGAAGCTTTCTTT.